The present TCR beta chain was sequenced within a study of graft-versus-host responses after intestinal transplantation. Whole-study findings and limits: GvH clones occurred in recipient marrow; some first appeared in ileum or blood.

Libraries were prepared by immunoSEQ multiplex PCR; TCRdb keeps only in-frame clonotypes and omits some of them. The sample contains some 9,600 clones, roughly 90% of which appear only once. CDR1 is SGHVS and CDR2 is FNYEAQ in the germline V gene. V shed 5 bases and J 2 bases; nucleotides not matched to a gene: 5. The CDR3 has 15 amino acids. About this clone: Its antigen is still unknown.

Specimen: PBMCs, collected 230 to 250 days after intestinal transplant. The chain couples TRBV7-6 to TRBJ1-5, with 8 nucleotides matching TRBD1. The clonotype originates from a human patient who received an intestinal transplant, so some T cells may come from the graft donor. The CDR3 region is CASSTGQGRNQPQHF. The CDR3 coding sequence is TGTGCCAGCAGCACCGGACAGGGCCGCAATCAGCCCCAGCATTTT.